This TCR beta chain was documented in a study of OX40 agonist ivuxolimab in advanced cancers. Context from the whole study: Ivuxolimab, which targeted the costimulatory receptor OX40 (CD134), was an agonistic, fully human IgG2 monoclonal antibody. Of the approximately 50 dose-escalation patients, hepatocellular carcinoma was present in approximately 20, melanoma in approximately 15, renal cell carcinoma in 9 and head and neck cancer in 9. The paper covers the monotherapy dose-escalation part of the phase I ivuxolimab trial, which included N ≈ 50 patients. Intravenous ivuxolimab was administered to patients every 2 weeks at six dose levels: 0.01, 0.1, 0.3, 1.5, 3 and 10 mg/kg. A male proportion of 82.7% and a mean age of roughly 58 years, ranging from about 20 to 85, were recorded for the dose-escalation cohort. The purpose of peripheral TCRbeta sequencing was to test whether ivuxolimab changed TCR sequence diversity and led to clonal T-cell expansion. Partial responses were achieved by three dose-escalation patients, of whom one had hepatocellular carcinoma and two had cutaneous melanoma. Patients were allowed to have had prior anti-PD-1, anti-PD-L1 or anti-CTLA-4 therapy, and about 40% of the dose-escalation patients had been treated with checkpoint inhibitors. Study-level results and caveats: At doses of 0.1 to 3.0 mg/kg, clonal expansion of both CD4+ and CD8+ T cells in blood was seen between baseline and week 6. Antigen specificity was not determined for the clonally expanded peripheral T cells. After ivuxolimab, expanded clones were on average more numerous among CD8+ T cells than among CD4+ T cells. Partial responders in the 0.1-3.0 mg/kg groups had among the lowest normalized peripheral clonal expansion, especially among CD8+ T cells. Low levels of normalized T-cell clonal expansion were also seen in some nonresponding patients.

Patients with autoimmune disease history or receiving systemic immunosuppression were excluded from the trial. Peripheral blood for TCR sequencing was collected from all dose cohorts at baseline, on cycle 4 day 1, and on cycle 7 day 1. The samples were drawn from a first-in-human, open-label, multicenter phase I dose-escalation trial of ivuxolimab. Adults with locally advanced or metastatic melanoma, renal cell, hepatocellular, or head and neck squamous cell carcinoma were enrolled in the trial. Before TCR sequencing, CD4+ T cells and CD8+ T cells from peripheral blood were sorted into separate populations. Comments on this clone: What antigen it recognizes has not been identified. Base-call qualities are not available, and no considerably larger clone is one nucleotide away.

The CDR3 spans 11 residues, from the cysteine through the phenylalanine. Only the CDR3 region is kept as DNA, spanning 33 bases read in frame from base 1. CDR1 and CDR2 are read off the germline V gene as MNHEY and SVGAGI. V is shortened by 6 bases, J by 7 bases, and the region joining them spans 8 bases. Genomic DNA was isolated from the sorted cells so that the TCRbeta CDR3 region could be sequenced. The immunoSEQ Assay was used to sequence the TCRbeta CDR3 regions. In its TCRdb copy, this immuneACCESS table keeps in-frame sequences only and misses some clones. Where compared with another copy, unresolved V genes explain less than half of these, and the others have no known cause. The sample profile shows about 61,000 clones; roughly nine tenths of them were found once. About 1.2% of the sample lies in the top ten.

The sequence links TRBV6-5 to TRBJ2-3; no D segment can be confidently identified. The TCR comes from an adult with an advanced solid tumor such as melanoma, head and neck, liver or kidney cancer. The source was CD4+ or CD8+ T cells sorted from blood, collected in a trial of the OX40 agonist ivuxolimab. Here is the DNA: TGTGCCAGCAGCACGTGGAATACGCAGTATTTT. Its product reads: CASSTWNTQYF.